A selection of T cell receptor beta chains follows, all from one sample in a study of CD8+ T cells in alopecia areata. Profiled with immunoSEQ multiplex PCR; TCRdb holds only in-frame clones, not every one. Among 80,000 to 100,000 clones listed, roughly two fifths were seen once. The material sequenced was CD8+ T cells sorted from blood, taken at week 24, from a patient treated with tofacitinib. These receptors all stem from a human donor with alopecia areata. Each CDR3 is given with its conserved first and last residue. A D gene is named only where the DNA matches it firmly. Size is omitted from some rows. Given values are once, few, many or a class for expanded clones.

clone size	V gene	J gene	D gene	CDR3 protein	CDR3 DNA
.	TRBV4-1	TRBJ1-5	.	CASGAGQPQHF	TGCGCCAGCGGCGCGGGTCAGCCCCAGCATTTT
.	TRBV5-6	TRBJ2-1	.	CASSLFRLGNNEQFF	TGTGCCAGCAGCTTGTTCAGACTAGGGAACAATGAGCAGTTCTTC
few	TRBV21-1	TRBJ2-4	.	CASSKDRGGSGRFGKNIQYF	TGTGCCAGCAGCAAAGACCGTGGGGGTAGCGGGAGGTTTGGCAAAAACATTCAGTACTTC
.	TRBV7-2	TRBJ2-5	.	CASSLEAWETQYF	TGTGCCAGCAGCTTAGAGGCGTGGGAGACCCAGTACTTC
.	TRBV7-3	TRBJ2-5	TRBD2	CASSFSAGVGETQYF	TGTGCCAGCAGCTTTTCAGCGGGAGTAGGCGAGACCCAGTACTTC
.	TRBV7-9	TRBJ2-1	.	CASSFDGSFNEQFF	TGTGCCAGCAGCTTTGACGGGAGTTTCAATGAGCAGTTCTTC
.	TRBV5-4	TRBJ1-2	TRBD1	CASSNRGLYGYTF	TGTGCCAGCAGCAACAGGGGGCTCTATGGCTACACCTTC
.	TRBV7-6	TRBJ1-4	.	CASSGEDRGSEKLFF	TGTGCCAGCAGCGGGGAGGATAGGGGGAGCGAAAAACTGTTTTTT
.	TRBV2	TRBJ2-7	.	CASSEMDPYVYEQYF	TGTGCCAGCAGTGAAATGGACCCATATGTGTACGAGCAGTACTTC
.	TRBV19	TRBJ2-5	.	CASSEARGDQETQYF	TGTGCCAGTAGTGAGGCGAGGGGCGATCAAGAGACCCAGTACTTC
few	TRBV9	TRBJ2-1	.	CASSVDSGKQFF	TGTGCCAGCAGCGTAGATTCAGGAAAGCAGTTCTTC
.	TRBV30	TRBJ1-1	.	CAWSEWVPEAEAFF	TGTGCCTGGAGTGAATGGGTTCCTGAGGCTGAAGCTTTCTTT
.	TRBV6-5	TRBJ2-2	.	CASSKDAGELFF	TGTGCCAGCAGTAAGGACGCCGGGGAGCTGTTTTTT
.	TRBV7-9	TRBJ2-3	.	CASSPTADTQYF	TGTGCCAGCAGCCCAACTGCAGATACGCAGTATTTT
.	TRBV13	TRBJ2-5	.	CASSSNLGPRETQYF	TGTGCCAGCAGCTCTAACTTAGGACCGCGGGAGACCCAGTACTTC
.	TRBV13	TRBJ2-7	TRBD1	CASSPRDRAYEQYF	TGTGCCAGCAGCCCCCGGGACAGAGCCTACGAGCAGTACTTC
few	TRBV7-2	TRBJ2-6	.	CASSLSLGPPSGANVLTF	TGTGCCAGCAGCTTATCACTGGGGCCGCCCTCTGGGGCCAACGTCCTGACTTTC
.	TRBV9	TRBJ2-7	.	CASSDEGYEQYF	TGTGCCAGCAGCGATGAGGGCTACGAGCAGTACTTC
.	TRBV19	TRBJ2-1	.	CASNFPGVEQFF	TGTGCCAGCAACTTCCCGGGGGTGGAGCAGTTCTTC
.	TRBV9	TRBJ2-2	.	CASSTVTGELFF	TGTGCCAGCAGCACCGTTACCGGGGAGCTGTTTTTT
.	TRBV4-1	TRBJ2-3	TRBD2	CASSQIAGAGTDTQYF	TGCGCCAGCAGCCAAATAGCGGGAGCGGGCACAGATACGCAGTATTTT
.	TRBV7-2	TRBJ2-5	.	CASSLDHSLWETQYF	TGTGCCAGCAGCTTAGATCACAGCCTCTGGGAGACCCAGTACTTC
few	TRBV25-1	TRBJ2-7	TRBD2	CASRPDSGSPYEQYF	TGTGCCAGCAGACCAGATAGCGGGAGTCCCTACGAGCAGTACTTC
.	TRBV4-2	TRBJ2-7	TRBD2	CASSPTSGIGEQYF	TGTGCCAGCAGCCCAACTAGCGGGATAGGCGAGCAGTACTTC
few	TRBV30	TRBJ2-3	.	CAWSEPQPTSRTDTQYF	TGTGCCTGGAGTGAACCCCAACCAACAAGTCGCACAGATACGCAGTATTTT
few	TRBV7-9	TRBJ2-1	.	CASSLERREQFF	TGTGCCAGCAGCTTAGAGAGGAGGGAGCAGTTCTTC
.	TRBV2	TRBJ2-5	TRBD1	CASSEPGAGGDKTQYF	TGTGCCAGCAGTGAACCCGGGGCAGGGGGCGATAAGACCCAGTACTTC